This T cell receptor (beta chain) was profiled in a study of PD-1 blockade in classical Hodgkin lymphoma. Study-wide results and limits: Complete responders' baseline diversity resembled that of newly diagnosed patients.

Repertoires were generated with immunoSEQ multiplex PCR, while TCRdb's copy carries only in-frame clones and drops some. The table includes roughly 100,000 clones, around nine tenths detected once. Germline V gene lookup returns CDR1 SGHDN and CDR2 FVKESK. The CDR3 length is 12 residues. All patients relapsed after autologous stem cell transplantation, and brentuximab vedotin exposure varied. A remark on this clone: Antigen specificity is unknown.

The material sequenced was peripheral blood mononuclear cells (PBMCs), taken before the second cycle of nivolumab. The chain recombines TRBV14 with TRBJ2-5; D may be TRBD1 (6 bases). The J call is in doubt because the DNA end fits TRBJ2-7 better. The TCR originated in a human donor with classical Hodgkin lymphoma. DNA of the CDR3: TGTGCCAGCGGAGAACAGGGCTACGAGCAGTACTTC. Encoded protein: CASGEQGYEQYF.